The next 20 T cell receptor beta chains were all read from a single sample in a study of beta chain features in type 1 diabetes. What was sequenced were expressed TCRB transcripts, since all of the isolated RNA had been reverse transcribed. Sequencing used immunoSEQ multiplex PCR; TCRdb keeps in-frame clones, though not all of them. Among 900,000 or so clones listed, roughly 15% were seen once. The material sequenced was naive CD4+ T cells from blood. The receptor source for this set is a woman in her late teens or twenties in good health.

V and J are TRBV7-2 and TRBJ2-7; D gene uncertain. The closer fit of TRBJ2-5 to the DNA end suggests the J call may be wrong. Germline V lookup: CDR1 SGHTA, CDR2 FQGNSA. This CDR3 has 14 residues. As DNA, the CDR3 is TGTGCCAGCAGCTTAGATCAAAAGTCCGAGACCCAGTACTTC. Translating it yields CASSLDQKSETQYF.

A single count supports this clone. This CDR3 reads CASSSPGTRPSEQYF. The CDR3 DNA sequence: TGTGCCAGCAGTTCGCCCGGGACTAGACCCTCCGAGCAGTACTTC. This chain joins TRBV6-5 and TRBJ2-7, with TRBD2 matching over 8 bases. The CDR3 is 15 amino acids. The V gene's germline CDR1 is MNHEY and CDR2 SVGAGI. V shed 4 bases, J shed 6 bases, and the junction held 11 bases outside the gene matches.

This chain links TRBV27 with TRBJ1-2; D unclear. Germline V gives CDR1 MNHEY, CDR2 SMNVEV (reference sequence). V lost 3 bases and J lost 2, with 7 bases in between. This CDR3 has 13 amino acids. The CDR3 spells CASSFRSNYGYTF. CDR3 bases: TGTGCCAGCAGTTTCAGGTCAAACTATGGCTACACCTTC.

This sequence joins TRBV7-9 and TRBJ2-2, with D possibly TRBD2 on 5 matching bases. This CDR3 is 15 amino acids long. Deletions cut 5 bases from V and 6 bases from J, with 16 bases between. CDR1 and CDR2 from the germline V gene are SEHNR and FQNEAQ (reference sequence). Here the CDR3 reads CASSGGSGMAGELFF. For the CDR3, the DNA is TGTGCCAGCAGCGGAGGATCGGGGATGGCCGGGGAGCTGTTTTTT.

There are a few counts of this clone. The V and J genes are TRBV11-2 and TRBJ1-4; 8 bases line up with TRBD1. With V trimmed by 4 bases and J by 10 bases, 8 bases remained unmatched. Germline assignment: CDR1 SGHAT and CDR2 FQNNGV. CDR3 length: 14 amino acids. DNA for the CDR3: TGTGCCAGCAGCTCAGGGGGCTATGGGGTAAAACTGTTTTTT. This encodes CASSSGGYGVKLFF.

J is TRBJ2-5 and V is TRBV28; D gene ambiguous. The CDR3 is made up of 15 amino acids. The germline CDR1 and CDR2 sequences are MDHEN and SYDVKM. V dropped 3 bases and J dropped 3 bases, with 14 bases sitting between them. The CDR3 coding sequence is TGTGCCAGCAGTTTGGCCACAGCTTCTAAAGAGACCCAGTACTTC. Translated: CASSLATASKETQYF.

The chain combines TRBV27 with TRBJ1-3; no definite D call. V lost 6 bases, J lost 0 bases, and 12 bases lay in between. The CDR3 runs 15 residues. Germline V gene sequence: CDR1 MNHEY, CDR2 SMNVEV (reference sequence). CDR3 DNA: TGTGCCAGCAGGGACGAGGGCCGCTCTGGAAACACCATATATTTT. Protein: CASRDEGRSGNTIYF.

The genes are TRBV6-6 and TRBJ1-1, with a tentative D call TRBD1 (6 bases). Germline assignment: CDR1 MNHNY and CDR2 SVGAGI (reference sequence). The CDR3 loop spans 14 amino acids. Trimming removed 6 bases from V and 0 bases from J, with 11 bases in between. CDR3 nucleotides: TGTGCCAGCAGCACAGGGACACTGAACACTGAAGCTTTCTTT. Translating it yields CASSTGTLNTEAFF.

In DNA, the CDR3 is TGTGCCAGCAGCGGACTAGCGTCCACAGATACGCAGTATTTT. Its translation: CASSGLASTDTQYF. The V and J genes are TRBV11-2 and TRBJ2-3, with 9 bases that match TRBD2. The CDR3 has 14 residues. In germline, CDR1 is SGHAT, CDR2 FQNNGV. Trimming removed 5 bases from V and 2 bases from J; junction bases left unmatched: 2.

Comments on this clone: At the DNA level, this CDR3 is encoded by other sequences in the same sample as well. The CDR3 DNA reads TGTGCCAGCAGTACCCGACAGGGTGGGAACTACGAGCAGTACTTC. Translating it yields CASSTRQGGNYEQYF. The V and J genes are TRBV6-6 and TRBJ2-7; 7 bases are a match to TRBD1. Losses at the gene ends were 5 bases for V and 3 bases for J; bases not matched to a gene: 10. The CDR3 is 15 amino acids. Germline-derived CDR1 and CDR2 are MNHNY and SVGAGI (reference sequence).

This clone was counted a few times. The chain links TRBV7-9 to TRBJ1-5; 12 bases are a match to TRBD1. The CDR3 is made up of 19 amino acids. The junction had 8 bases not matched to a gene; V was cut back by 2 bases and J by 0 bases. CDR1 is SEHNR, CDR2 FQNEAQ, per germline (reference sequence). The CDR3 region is CASSLTGTGGGYSNQPQHF. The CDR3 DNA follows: TGTGCCAGCAGCTTAACCGGGACAGGGGGCGGGTATAGCAATCAGCCCCAGCATTTT.

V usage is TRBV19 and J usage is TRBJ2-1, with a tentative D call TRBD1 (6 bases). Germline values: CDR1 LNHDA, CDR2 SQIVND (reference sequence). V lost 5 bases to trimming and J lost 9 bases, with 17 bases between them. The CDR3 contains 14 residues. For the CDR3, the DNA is TGTGCCAGTAGTGAAAAAACAGGGTTTGTTGAGCAGTTCTTC. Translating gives CASSEKTGFVEQFF.

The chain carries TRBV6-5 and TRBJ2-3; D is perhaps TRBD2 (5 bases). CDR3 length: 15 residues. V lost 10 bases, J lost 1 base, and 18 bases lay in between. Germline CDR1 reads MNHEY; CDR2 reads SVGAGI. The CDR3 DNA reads TGTGCCACACAAAACTGGGGAGAAGGCACAGATACGCAGTATTTT. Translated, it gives CATQNWGEGTDTQYF.

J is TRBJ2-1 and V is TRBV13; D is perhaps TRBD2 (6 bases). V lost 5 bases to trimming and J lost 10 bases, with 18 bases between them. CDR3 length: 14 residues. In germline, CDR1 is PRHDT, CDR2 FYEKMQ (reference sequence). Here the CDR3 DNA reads TGTGCCAGCAGCGCCCGACTAGTAGGGCACGAGCAGTTCTTC. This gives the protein CASSARLVGHEQFF.

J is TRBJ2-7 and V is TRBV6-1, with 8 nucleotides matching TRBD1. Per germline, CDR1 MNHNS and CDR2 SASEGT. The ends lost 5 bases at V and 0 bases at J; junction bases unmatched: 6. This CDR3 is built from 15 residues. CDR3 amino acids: CASSTRTGSSYEQYF. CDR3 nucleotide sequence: TGTGCCAGCAGTACCCGGACAGGGAGCTCCTACGAGCAGTACTTC.

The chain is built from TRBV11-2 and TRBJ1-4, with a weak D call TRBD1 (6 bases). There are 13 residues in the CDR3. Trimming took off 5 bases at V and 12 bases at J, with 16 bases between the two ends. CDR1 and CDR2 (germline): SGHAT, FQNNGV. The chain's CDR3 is CASSISVGGELFF. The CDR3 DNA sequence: TGTGCCAGCAGCATAAGCGTAGGGGGGGAACTGTTTTTT.

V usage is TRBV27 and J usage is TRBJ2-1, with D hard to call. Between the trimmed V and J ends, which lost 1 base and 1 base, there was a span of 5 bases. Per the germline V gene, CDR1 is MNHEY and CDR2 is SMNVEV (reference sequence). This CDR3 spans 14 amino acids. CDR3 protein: CASSLYRSYNEQFF. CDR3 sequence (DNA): TGTGCCAGCAGTTTATATCGTTCCTACAATGAGCAGTTCTTC.

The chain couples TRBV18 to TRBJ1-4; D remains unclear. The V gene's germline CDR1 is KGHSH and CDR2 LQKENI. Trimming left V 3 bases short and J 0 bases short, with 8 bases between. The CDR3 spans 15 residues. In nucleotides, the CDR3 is TGTGCCAGCTCACCCATGGAAACAACTAATGAAAAACTGTTTTTT. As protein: CASSPMETTNEKLFF.

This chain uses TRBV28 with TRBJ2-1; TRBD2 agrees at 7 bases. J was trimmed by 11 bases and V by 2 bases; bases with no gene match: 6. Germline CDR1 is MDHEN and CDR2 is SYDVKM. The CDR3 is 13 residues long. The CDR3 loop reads CASSLAGDTQQFF. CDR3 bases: TGTGCCAGCAGTTTAGCGGGAGATACCCAGCAGTTCTTC.

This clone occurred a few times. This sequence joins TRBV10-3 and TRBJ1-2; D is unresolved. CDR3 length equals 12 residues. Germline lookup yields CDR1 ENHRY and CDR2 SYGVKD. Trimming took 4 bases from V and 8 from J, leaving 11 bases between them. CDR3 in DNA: TGTGCCATCAGTGTCGCGGGAGACGGCTACACCTTC. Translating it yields CAISVAGDGYTF.